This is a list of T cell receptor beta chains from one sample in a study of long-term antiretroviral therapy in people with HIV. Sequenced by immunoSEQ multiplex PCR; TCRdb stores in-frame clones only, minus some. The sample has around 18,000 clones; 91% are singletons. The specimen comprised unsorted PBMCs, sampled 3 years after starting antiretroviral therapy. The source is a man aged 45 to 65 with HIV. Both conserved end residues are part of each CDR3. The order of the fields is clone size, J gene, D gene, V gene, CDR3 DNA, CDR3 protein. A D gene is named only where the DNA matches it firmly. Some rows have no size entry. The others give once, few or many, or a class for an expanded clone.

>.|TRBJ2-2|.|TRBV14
TGTGCCAGCAGCCAAAGACCCTGGGTGACCGGGGAGCTGTTTTTT
CASSQRPWVTGELFF
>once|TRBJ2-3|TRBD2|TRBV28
TGTGCCAGCAGTTTAGCTAGCGGGGGCACAGATACGCAGTATTTT
CASSLASGGTDTQYF
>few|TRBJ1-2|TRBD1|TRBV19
TGTGCCAGTAGACCCTCGGGACAGAACTATGGCTACACCTTC
CASRPSGQNYGYTF
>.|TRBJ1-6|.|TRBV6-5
TGTGCCAGCAGTTCAGGGATTTCACCCCTCCACTTT
CASSSGISPLHF
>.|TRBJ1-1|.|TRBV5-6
TGTGCCAGCAGTTTCACGGGGGACGGCTTGAACACTGAAGCTTTCTTT
CASSFTGDGLNTEAFF
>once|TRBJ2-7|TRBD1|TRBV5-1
TGCGCCAGCAGCGGACAGGGCTACGAGCAGTACTTC
CASSGQGYEQYF
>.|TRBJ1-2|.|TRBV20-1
TGCAGTGCTAAACTGGGCGGGCGCTACACCTTC
CSAKLGGRYTF
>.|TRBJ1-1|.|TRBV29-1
TGCAGCGTTGAAGAAGGCACTGAAGCTTTCTTT
CSVEEGTEAFF
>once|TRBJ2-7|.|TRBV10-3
TGTGCCATCAGTGAGGCGACAGACTCCTACGAGCAGTACTTC
CAISEATDSYEQYF
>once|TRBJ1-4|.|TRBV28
TGTGCCAGCAGTCTCAATAGCGGTAAGGCAGGAATGTTTTTT
CASSLNSGKAGMFF